This T cell receptor (beta chain) was sequenced for a study of shared clonotypes between healthy human individuals. Study-level information: Plates per donor: three CD4 naive, three CD4 memory, two CD8 naive, one CD8 memory. Whole-study results and caveats: A handful of donors showed sharing of 4.5% to 5% of naive CD4 clonotypes.

Among the donors, all were Caucasian adults who lived in Nashville, Tennessee. The V gene's germline CDR1 is MGHRA and CDR2 YSYEKL. With 4 bases clipped from V and 4 bases from J, the junction kept 7 bases outside the gene matches. The CDR3 is 15 residues long. About this clone itself: Its antigen remains unidentified.

Under the authors' procedure: Filtering differed because ImmunoSEQ produced junction-only sequences that carried no quality scores. Sequencing used immunoSEQ multiplex PCR; TCRdb keeps in-frame clones, though not all of them. V and J calls and clone size are copied from that table; D and trimming were computed from the DNA. This sample has hundreds of thousands of clones, with 95% to 98% found just once. The chain links TRBV4-1 to TRBJ1-5, with 7 nucleotides matching TRBD1. Sample: naive CD4+ T cells sorted from blood. The subset was: CD45RA+ positively selected. This sequence was found in a woman aged 25 to 39 in good health. The CDR3 DNA is TGCGCCAGCAGCCCCTCGGGACAGAGGAATCAGCCCCAGCATTTT. Its protein is CASSPSGQRNQPQHF.